The 14 T cell receptor beta chains listed next were all sequenced from one sample in a study of CD8+ T cells in alopecia areata. After isolation, RNA underwent reverse transcription to generate cDNA as the sequencing template. Some clones are missing from TCRdb's copy, which holds only in-frame ones; the method was immunoSEQ multiplex PCR. The repertoire has about 140,000 clones, 70% to 90% of them found once; the top ten carry over 10%. The treatment was: oral pan-JAK inhibitor, 5-10 mg twice daily. The material sequenced was CD8+ T cells sorted from blood, taken at week 4, from a patient treated with tofacitinib. These receptors all come from a human donor with alopecia areata.

The chain joins TRBV6-5 to TRBJ1-2; TRBD1 aligns across 10 bases. The CDR3 covers 15 residues. V lost 0 bases to trimming and J lost 8 bases; unmatched junction nucleotides: 6. The germline gives CDR1 MNHEY, CDR2 SVGAGI. The CDR3 bases are TGTGCCAGCAGTTACTCGGGACAGGGGTTGGGCGGCTACACCTTC. Protein sequence: CASSYSGQGLGGYTF.

The chain recombines TRBV10-3 with TRBJ2-3, with D possibly called TRBD1 or TRBD2 (5 bases each). CDR3 length: 11 amino acids. V lost 3 bases and J 9 bases, leaving 7 bases between the germline ends. The V gene's germline CDR1 is ENHRY and CDR2 SYGVKD. Written as DNA, the CDR3 is TGTGCCATCAGTGAAAGGGACACGCAGTATTTT. Translated, it gives CAISERDTQYF.

The chain uses TRBV29-1 and TRBJ1-2, with D possibly being TRBD1 (6 bases). The germline V gene encodes CDR1 SQVTM and CDR2 ANQGSEA. V gave up 6 bases and J gave up 6 bases, with 14 bases separating them. This CDR3 contains 12 residues. The DNA of the CDR3 is TGCAGCGTCCCTAGGACAGTGGATGGCTACACCTTC. Its protein product is CSVPRTVDGYTF.

The chain couples TRBV6-4 to TRBJ2-1; 7 bases map to TRBD2. J was trimmed by 5 bases and V by 1 base; bases with no gene match: 5. The CDR3 contains 15 residues. CDR1 and CDR2 (germline): MRHNA, SNTAGT. The CDR3: CASSDWAGENNEQFF. The CDR3 nucleotides are TGTGCCAGCAGTGACTGGGCGGGGGAGAACAATGAGCAGTTCTTC.

Concerning this clone itself: One end of the junction varies from germline; a read error may be responsible. The V gene is TRBV29-1, the J gene TRBJ1-3; TRBD1 matches 8 bases. Germline CDR1 is SQVTM and CDR2 is ANQGSEA. The CDR3 runs 18 residues. As DNA, the CDR3 is TGCAGCGCTATGGGTGGCCAGGGGGCTGGGTTCTCTGGAGACACCATATATTTT. Translation: CSAMGGQGAGFSGDTIYF.

The chain is built from TRBV6-5 and TRBJ2-1; D may match TRBD1 or TRBD2 (5 bases each). The CDR3 spans 15 residues. The germline CDR1 and CDR2 sequences are MNHEY and SVGAGI. The V end was cut by 8 bases, the J end by 0 bases, with 14 bases between. This CDR3 is CASLPSGTSYNEQFF. The CDR3 bases are TGTGCCAGCCTCCCTTCCGGGACCTCCTACAATGAGCAGTTCTTC.

This clone was counted between two and nine times. Here the CDR3 DNA reads TGTGCCAGCAGTGAAGCGCTTCTTTGGGCCTACGAGCAGTACTTC. Amino acid sequence: CASSEALLWAYEQYF. The V and J genes are TRBV6-1 and TRBJ2-7; unclear D gene. Germline CDR1 is MNHNS and CDR2 is SASEGT. The CDR3 extends over 15 amino acids. V lost 0 bases and J lost 2, with 11 bases in between.

The chain employs TRBV9 and TRBJ2-3; TRBD2 agrees at 7 bases. This CDR3 has 13 residues. V lost 6 bases and J lost 5; bases outside the gene matches: 6. Per the germline V gene, CDR1 is SGDLS and CDR2 is YYNGEE. In DNA form, the CDR3 reads TGTGCCAGCAACCCTAGCGGACTAGATACGCAGTATTTT. This encodes CASNPSGLDTQYF.

This chain connects TRBV11-2 to TRBJ2-4, with D perhaps matching TRBD1 (6 bases). CDR1 SGHAT and CDR2 FQNNGV come from the germline V gene. CDR3 size: 19 residues. V lost 5 bases and J 6 bases, leaving 29 bases between the germline ends. CDR3 sequence reads: CASSLTGYTVTIGGNIQYF. The CDR3 DNA follows: TGTGCCAGCAGCCTTACAGGGTACACCGTTACGATAGGCGGAAACATTCAGTACTTC.

The chain couples TRBV29-1 to TRBJ2-7; no clear D gene. CDR1 is SQVTM and CDR2 is ANQGSEA in the germline V gene. This CDR3 spans 13 amino acids. The ends were cut back, 4 bases at V and 4 bases at J, with 14 bases in the middle. The chain's CDR3 is CSVVVPALYEQYF. The CDR3 nucleotides read TGCAGCGTTGTCGTCCCAGCACTTTACGAGCAGTACTTC.

The chain links TRBV25-1 to TRBJ2-1; 7 bases map to TRBD2. CDR1 is MGHDK and CDR2 is SYGVNS in the germline V gene. CDR3 length: 16 amino acids. V lost 5 bases to trimming and J lost 3 bases; unmatched junction nucleotides: 10. CDR3 loop: CASSPPGLADYNEQFF. The CDR3 nucleotides are TGTGCCAGCAGTCCACCCGGGCTAGCGGACTACAATGAGCAGTTCTTC. Complete variable domain (other parts from reference TRBV25-1 and TRBJ2-1): EADIYQTPRYLVIGTGKKITLECSQTMGHDKMYWYQQDPGMELHLIHYSYGVNSTEKGDLSSESTVSRIRTEHFPLTLESARPSHTSQYLCASSPPGLADYNEQFFGPGTRLTVL.

The sample holds one count of this clone. This chain links TRBV25-1 with TRBJ2-3; D gene ambiguous. The germline gives CDR1 MGHDK, CDR2 SYGVNS. Trimming left V 8 bases short and J 5 bases short, with 8 bases between. The CDR3 extends over 11 amino acids. The CDR3 spells CASAWLDTQYF. Here the CDR3 DNA reads TGTGCCAGCGCATGGTTAGATACGCAGTATTTT.

This chain uses TRBV11-2 with TRBJ1-3, with unresolved D. V shed 2 bases and J shed 0 bases, with 11 bases lying between them. CDR3 length equals 16 residues. The germline gives CDR1 SGHAT, CDR2 FQNNGV. As DNA, the CDR3 is TGTGCCAGCAGCTTACGACCGGACCTCTCTGGAAACACCATATATTTT. Protein: CASSLRPDLSGNTIYF.

The table lists this clone with a count of one. The V call is TRBV5-1, the J call TRBJ2-4; D might be TRBD1 (5 bases). Trimming cost V 2 bases and J 2 bases, with 11 bases left between them. CDR3 length: 15 residues. CDR1 is SGHRS, CDR2 YFSETQ, per germline. In DNA, the CDR3 is TGCGCCAGCAGCTTCAGGGCACCCCCCAAAAACATTCAGTACTTC. It encodes CASSFRAPPKNIQYF.